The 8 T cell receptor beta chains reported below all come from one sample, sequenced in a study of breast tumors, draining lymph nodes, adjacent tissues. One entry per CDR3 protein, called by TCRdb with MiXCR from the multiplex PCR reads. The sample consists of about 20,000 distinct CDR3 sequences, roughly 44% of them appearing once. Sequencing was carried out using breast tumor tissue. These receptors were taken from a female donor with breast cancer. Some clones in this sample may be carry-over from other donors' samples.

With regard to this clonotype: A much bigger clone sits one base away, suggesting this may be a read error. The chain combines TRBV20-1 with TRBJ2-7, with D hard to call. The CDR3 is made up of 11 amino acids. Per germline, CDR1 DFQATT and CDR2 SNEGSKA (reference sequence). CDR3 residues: CSANGRYEQSF. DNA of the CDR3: TGCAGTGCCAATGGCCGCTACGAGCAGTCCTTC.

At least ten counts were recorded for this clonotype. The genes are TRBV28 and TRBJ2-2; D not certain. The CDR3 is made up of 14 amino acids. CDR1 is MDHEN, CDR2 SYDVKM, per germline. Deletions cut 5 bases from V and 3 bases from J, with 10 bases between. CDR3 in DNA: TGTGCCAGCAGTGCCCCCACTGACACCGGGGAGCTGTTTTTT. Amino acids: CASSAPTDTGELFF.

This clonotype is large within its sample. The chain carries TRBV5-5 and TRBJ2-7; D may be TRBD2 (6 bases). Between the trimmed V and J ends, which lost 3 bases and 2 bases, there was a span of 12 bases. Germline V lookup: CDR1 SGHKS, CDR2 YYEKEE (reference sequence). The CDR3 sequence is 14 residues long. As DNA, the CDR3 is TGTGCCAGCAGCTGGGACTTAGGTACCTACGAGCAGTACTTC. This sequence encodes CASSWDLGTYEQYF.

CDR3 sequence (DNA): TGTGCCAGCAGCAAAGCGCAGTCAAATGGCTACACCTTC. It codes for CASSKAQSNGYTF. The chain combines TRBV2 with TRBJ1-2; D remains unclear. V shed 6 bases and J shed 6 bases, with 14 bases lying between them. The germline V gene has CDR1 SNHLY and CDR2 FYNNEI. The CDR3 runs to 13 residues.

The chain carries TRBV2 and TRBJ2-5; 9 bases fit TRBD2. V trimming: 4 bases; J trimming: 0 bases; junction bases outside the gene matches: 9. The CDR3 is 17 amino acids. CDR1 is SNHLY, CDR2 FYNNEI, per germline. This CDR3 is CASSVTIAGDNQETQYF. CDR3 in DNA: TGTGCCAGCAGTGTAACCATAGCGGGGGACAACCAAGAGACCCAGTACTTC.

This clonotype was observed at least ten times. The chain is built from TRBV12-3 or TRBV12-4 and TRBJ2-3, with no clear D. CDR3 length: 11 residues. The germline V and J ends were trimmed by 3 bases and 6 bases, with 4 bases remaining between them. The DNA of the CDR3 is TGTGCCAGCAGTTTTGGGGATACGCAGTATTTT. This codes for CASSFGDTQYF.

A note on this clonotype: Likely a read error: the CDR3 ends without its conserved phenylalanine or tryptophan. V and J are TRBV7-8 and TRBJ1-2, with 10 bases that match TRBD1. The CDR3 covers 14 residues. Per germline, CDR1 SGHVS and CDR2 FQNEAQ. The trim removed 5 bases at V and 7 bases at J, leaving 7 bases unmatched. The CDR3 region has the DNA TGTGCCAGCAGCCCTCGGACAGGGGGAGGTGGCTACACCCTC. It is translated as CASSPRTGGGGYTL.

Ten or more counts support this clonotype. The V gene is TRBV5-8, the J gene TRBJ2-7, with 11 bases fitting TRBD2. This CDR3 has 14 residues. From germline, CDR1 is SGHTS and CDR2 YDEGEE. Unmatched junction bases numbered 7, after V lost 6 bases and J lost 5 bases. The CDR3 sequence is CASTNLAGGNEQYF. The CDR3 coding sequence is TGTGCCAGCACCAATCTAGCGGGAGGTAACGAGCAGTACTTC.